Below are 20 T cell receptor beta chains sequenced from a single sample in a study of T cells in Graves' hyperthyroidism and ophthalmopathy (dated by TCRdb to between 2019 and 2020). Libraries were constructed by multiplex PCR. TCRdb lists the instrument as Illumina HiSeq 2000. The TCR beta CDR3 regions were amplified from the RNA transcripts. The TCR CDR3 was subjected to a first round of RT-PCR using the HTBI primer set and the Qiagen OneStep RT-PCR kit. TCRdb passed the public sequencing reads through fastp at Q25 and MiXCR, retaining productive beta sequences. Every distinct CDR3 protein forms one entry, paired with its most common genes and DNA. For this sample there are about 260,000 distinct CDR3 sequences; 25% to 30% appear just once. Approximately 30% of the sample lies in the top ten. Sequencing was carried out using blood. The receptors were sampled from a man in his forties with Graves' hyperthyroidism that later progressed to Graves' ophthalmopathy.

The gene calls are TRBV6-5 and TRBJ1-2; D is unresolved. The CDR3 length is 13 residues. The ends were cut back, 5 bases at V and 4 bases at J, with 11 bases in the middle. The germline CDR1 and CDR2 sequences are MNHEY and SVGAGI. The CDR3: CASSTIGGYGYTF. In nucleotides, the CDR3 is TGTGCCAGCAGTACTATAGGAGGCTATGGCTACACCTTC.

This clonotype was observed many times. CDR3 protein: CASSPLSTDTQYF. The CDR3 nucleotides are TGTGCCAGCAGCCCGTTAAGCACAGATACGCAGTATTTT. The chain joins TRBV7-2 to TRBJ2-3; D is unresolved. Germline V gives CDR1 SGHTA, CDR2 FQGNSA. CDR3 length equals 13 residues. The V end lost 5 bases, the J end lost 0 bases, and 6 bases lay between the germline ends. Variable domain in full (rest from reference TRBV7-2 and TRBJ2-3): GAGVSQSPSNKVTEKGKDVELRCDPISGHTALYWYRQSLGQGLEFLIYFQGNSAPDKSGLPSDRFSAERTGGSVSTLTIQRTQQEDSAVYLCASSPLSTDTQYFGPGTRLTVL.

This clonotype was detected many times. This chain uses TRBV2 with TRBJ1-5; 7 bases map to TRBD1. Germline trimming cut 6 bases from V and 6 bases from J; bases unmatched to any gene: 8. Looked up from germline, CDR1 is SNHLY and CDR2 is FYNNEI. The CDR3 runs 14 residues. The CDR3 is CASSGTVQTQPQHF. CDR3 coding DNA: TGTGCCAGCAGCGGGACAGTACAAACTCAGCCCCAGCATTTT.

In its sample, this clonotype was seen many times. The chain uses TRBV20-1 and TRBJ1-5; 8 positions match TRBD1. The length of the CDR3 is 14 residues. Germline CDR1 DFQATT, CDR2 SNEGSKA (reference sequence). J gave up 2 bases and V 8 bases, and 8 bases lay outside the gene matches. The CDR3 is CSSTGGGGNQPQHF. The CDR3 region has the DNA TGCAGTTCCACAGGGGGGGGGGGCAATCAGCCCCAGCATTTT.

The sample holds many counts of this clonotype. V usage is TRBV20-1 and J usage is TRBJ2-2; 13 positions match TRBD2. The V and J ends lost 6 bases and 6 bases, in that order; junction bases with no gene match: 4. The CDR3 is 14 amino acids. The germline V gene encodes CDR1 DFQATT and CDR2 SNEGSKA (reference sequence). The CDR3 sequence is CSAGTSGTAGELFF. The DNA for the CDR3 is TGCAGTGCCGGGACTAGCGGGACAGCCGGGGAGCTGTTTTTT.

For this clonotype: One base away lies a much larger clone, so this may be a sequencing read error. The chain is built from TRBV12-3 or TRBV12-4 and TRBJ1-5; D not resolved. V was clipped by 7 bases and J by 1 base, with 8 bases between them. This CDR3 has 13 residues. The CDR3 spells CASTTNSNQPQHF. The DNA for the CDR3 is TGTGCCAGCACCACCAACAGCAATCAGCCCCAGCATTTT.

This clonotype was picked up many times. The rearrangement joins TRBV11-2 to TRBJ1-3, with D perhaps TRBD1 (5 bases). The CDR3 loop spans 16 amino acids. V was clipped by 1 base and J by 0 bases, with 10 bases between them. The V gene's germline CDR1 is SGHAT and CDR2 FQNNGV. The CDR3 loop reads CASSLGPGASGNTIYF. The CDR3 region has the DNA TGTGCCAGCAGCTTAGGCCCCGGGGCCTCTGGAAACACCATATATTTT.

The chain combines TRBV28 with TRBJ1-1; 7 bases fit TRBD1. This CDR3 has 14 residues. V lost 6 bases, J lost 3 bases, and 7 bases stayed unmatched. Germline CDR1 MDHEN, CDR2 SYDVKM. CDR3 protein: CASRRGQDYTEAFF. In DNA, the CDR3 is TGTGCCAGCAGACGCGGACAGGATTACACTGAAGCTTTCTTT. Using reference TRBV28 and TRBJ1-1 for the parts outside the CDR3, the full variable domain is DVKVTQSSRYLVKRTGEKVFLECVQDMDHENMFWYRQDPGLGLRLIYFSYDVKMKEKGDIPEGYSVSREKKERFSLILESASTNQTSMYLCASRRGQDYTEAFFGQGTRLTVV.

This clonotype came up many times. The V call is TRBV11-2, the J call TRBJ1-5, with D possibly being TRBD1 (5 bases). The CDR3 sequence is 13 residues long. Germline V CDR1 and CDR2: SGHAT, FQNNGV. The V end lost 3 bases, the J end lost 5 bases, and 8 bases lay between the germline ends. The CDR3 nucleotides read TGTGCCAGCAGCTTGCCAGGGCATCAGCCCCAGCATTTT. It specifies CASSLPGHQPQHF.

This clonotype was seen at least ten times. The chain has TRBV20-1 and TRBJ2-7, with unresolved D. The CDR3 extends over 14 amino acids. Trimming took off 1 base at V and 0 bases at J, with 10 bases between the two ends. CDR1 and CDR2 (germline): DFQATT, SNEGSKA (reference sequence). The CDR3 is CSARVSPASYEQYF. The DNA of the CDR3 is TGCAGTGCTAGAGTATCCCCGGCCTCCTACGAGCAGTACTTC.

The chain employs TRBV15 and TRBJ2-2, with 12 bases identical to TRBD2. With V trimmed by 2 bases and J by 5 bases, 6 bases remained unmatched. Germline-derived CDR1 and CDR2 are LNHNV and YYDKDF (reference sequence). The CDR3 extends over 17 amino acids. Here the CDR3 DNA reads TGTGCCACCAGCAGAAGCAGGACTAGCGGGGTTACCGGGGAGCTGTTTTTT. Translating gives CATSRSRTSGVTGELFF.

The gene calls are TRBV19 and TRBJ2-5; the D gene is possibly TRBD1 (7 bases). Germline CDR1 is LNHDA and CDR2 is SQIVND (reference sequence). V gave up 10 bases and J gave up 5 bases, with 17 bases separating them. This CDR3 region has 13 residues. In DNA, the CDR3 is TGTGCCATTGACAGGGACTCGGATGAGACCCAGTACTTC. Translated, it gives CAIDRDSDETQYF.

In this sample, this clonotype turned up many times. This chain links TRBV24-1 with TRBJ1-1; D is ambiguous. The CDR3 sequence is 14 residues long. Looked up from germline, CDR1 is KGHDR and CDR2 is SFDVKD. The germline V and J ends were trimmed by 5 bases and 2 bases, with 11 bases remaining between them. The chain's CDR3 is CATSAPRRNTEAFF. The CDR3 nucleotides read TGTGCCACCAGTGCCCCGCGGAGAAACACTGAAGCTTTCTTT.

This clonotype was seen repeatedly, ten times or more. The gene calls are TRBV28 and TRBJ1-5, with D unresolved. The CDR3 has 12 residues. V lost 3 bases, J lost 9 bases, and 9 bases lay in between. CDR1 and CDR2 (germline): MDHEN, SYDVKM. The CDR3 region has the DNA TGTGCCAGCAGTTTCCAAAAGTTGCCCCAGCATTTT. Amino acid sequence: CASSFQKLPQHF.

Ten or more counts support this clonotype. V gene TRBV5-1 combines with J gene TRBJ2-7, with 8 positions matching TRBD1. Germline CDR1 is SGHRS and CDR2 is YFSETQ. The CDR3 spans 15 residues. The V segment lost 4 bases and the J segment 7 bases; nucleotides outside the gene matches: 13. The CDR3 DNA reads TGCGCCAGCAGCCCCAACAGGGACAGGCCGGAGGAGCAGTACTTC. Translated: CASSPNRDRPEEQYF.

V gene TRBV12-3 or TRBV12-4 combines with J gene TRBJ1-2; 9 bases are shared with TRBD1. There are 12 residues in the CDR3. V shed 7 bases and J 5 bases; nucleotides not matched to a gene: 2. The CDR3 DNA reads TGTGCCAGCACGACAGGGGGGTATGGCTACACCTTC. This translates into CASTTGGYGYTF.

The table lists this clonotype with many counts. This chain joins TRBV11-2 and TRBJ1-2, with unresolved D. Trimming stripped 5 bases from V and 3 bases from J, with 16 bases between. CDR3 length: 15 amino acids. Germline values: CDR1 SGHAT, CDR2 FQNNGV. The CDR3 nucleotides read TGTGCCAGCAGCCTGGGGTTGTCCGTTGACTATGGCTACACCTTC. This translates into CASSLGLSVDYGYTF.

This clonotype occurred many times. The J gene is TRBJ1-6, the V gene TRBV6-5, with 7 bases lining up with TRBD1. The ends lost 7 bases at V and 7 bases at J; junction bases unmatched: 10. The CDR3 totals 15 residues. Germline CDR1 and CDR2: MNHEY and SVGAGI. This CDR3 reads CASTSVGQANSPLHF. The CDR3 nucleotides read TGTGCCAGCACCTCCGTCGGACAGGCAAATTCACCCCTCCACTTT.

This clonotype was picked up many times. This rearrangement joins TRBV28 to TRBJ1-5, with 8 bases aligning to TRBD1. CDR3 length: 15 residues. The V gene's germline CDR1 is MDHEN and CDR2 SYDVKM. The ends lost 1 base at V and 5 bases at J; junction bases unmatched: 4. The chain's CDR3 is CASSLSQGVDQPQHF. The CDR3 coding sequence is TGTGCCAGCAGTTTATCACAGGGGGTCGATCAGCCCCAGCATTTT. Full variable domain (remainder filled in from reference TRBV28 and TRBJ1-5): DVKVTQSSRYLVKRTGEKVFLECVQDMDHENMFWYRQDPGLGLRLIYFSYDVKMKEKGDIPEGYSVSREKKERFSLILESASTNQTSMYLCASSLSQGVDQPQHFGDGTRLSIL.

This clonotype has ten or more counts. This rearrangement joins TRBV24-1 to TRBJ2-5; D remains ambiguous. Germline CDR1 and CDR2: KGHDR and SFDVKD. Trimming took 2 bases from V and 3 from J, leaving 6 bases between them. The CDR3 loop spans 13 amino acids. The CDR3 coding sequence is TGTGCCACCAGTGATTGGGTTGAAGAGACCCAGTACTTC. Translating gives CATSDWVEETQYF.